The 27 T cell receptor beta chains below come from one sample, sequenced in a study of patients and donors after allogeneic stem cell transplantation. TCRdb analysed the RT-PCR reads with MiXCR anew, one entry per CDR3 protein. Of fewer than 10,000 distinct CDR3 sequences in the sample, 3.5% to 4.5% were seen once. The material sequenced was blood, either unsorted or a sorted T cell fraction (not recorded which). These receptors were collected from a human donor who was either an allogeneic HSCT recipient or a stem cell or donor lymphocyte infusion donor (not recorded which). It is not recorded whose cells these are; they may come from a transplant donor.

This clonotype is labeled as medium-sized (0.01 to 0.1%). V and J are TRBV10-3 and TRBJ1-1; perhaps TRBD1 as D (6 bases). This CDR3 is 13 amino acids long. Germline V lookup: CDR1 ENHRY, CDR2 SYGVKD. The V gene lost 6 bases and the J gene lost 6 bases, with 14 bases spanning the gap. The CDR3 DNA follows: TGTGCCATCAGGGACCGACAGGACGCTGAAGCTTTCTTT. This translates into CAIRDRQDAEAFF.

This clonotype was observed at least ten times. This sequence joins TRBV4-2 and TRBJ2-7; D uncertain. This CDR3 contains 15 residues. Trimming removed 0 bases at V and 1 base at J, with 10 bases between. The germline gives CDR1 LGHNA, CDR2 YNFKEQ. DNA for the CDR3: TGTGCCAGCAGCCAAGAATTCCAGAGATCCTACGAGCAGTACTTC. It specifies CASSQEFQRSYEQYF.

This clonotype rates as medium-sized. The V gene is TRBV6-5, the J gene TRBJ1-6; TRBD1 is a possible D gene (5 bases). This CDR3 region has 14 residues. The germline V gene encodes CDR1 MNHEY and CDR2 SVGAGI. V was shortened by 4 bases and J by 6 bases, with 10 bases between the two germline ends. CDR3 in DNA: TGTGCCAGCAGTTTTCAGGGAACTAATTCACCCCTCCACTTT. This translates into CASSFQGTNSPLHF.

This clonotype was recorded many times. The V call is TRBV14, the J call TRBJ2-5; D is tentatively TRBD1 or TRBD2 (5 bases each). V was cut by 4 bases and J by 3 bases, with 9 bases left in between. This CDR3 is built from 13 residues. CDR1 is SGHDN, CDR2 FVKESK, per germline. The CDR3 DNA follows: TGTGCCAGCAGCCCCGGGGCTAAAGAGACCCAGTACTTC. Translating it yields CASSPGAKETQYF.

This clonotype has a count of ten or more. The J gene is TRBJ2-1, the V gene TRBV7-9, with 7 bases identical to TRBD2. The junction had 6 bases not matched to a gene; V was cut back by 8 bases and J by 5 bases. The CDR3 sequence is 13 residues long. Germline loops: CDR1 SEHNR, CDR2 FQNEAQ (reference sequence). The CDR3 DNA follows: TGTGCCAGCCGGGAGGTGGTGGACAATGAGCAGTTCTTC. As protein: CASREVVDNEQFF.

Sample share makes this clonotype medium-sized. The chain couples TRBV5-4 to TRBJ2-1; tentative D call: TRBD2 (6 bases). Germline CDR1 SGHNT, CDR2 YYREEE (reference sequence). V was cut by 2 bases and J by 4 bases, with 16 bases left in between. CDR3 length: 16 residues. For the CDR3, the DNA is TGTGCCAGCAGCTTCGGTGGAGGGGCTAATTACAATGAGCAGTTCTTC. This translates into CASSFGGGANYNEQFF.

The chain links TRBV18 to TRBJ2-5; D possibly corresponds to TRBD1 (5 bases). Deletions cut 5 bases from V and 4 bases from J, with 17 bases between. CDR1 is KGHSH and CDR2 is LQKENI in the germline V gene. The CDR3 runs 15 residues. CDR3 DNA: TGTGCCAGCTCAGAAATGGACATCTCTCGAGAGACCCAGTACTTC. Protein: CASSEMDISRETQYF.

V gene TRBV6-5 combines with J gene TRBJ2-7, with TRBD1 as a possible D gene (5 bases). This CDR3 comprises 14 residues. Germline V gene sequence: CDR1 MNHEY, CDR2 SVGAGI. V lost 6 bases to trimming and J lost 0 bases, with 12 bases between them. The CDR3 DNA is TGTGCCAGCAGGACCGCCGGACACTCCTACGAGCAGTACTTC. Translation: CASRTAGHSYEQYF.

This clonotype was found many times. The rearrangement joins TRBV7-9 to TRBJ2-5, with 9 bases aligning to TRBD1. The length of the CDR3 is 17 residues. V trimming: 5 bases; J trimming: 5 bases; junction bases outside the gene matches: 15. Germline loops: CDR1 SEHNR, CDR2 FQNEAQ (reference sequence). CDR3 protein: CASSPRRGQGLWETQYF. The CDR3, as DNA: TGTGCCAGCAGCCCCAGGCGGGGACAGGGTCTCTGGGAGACCCAGTACTTC.

This clonotype was recorded at least ten times. V is TRBV29-1 and J is TRBJ2-5; the D call may be TRBD1 or TRBD2 (5 bases each). The V gene lost 6 bases and the J gene lost 2 bases, with 7 bases spanning the gap. This CDR3 comprises 11 residues. The germline gives CDR1 SQVTM, CDR2 ANQGSEA. Here the CDR3 DNA reads TGCAGCGTCGGGACGCAAGAGACCCAGTACTTC. Translated, it gives CSVGTQETQYF.

This clonotype was picked up many times. J is TRBJ2-3 and V is TRBV20-1, with 13 bases lining up with TRBD2. The CDR3 has 15 residues. Losses at the gene ends were 3 bases for V and 10 bases for J; bases not matched to a gene: 10. CDR1 DFQATT and CDR2 SNEGSKA come from the germline V gene (reference sequence). The CDR3 region is CSASLGLAGESSQYF. The CDR3, as DNA: TGCAGTGCTAGTCTCGGACTAGCGGGAGAGAGTTCGCAGTATTTT.

This clonotype was recorded many times. The chain has TRBV7-9 and TRBJ2-6, with no clear D. Germline CDR1 and CDR2: SEHNR and FQNEAQ (reference sequence). The CDR3 totals 17 residues. Trimming stripped 1 base from V and 2 bases from J, with 12 bases between. CDR3 sequence (DNA): TGTGCCAGCAGCTTAGTCGGCAGGTTCGCTGGGGCCAACGTCCTGACTTTC. Protein product: CASSLVGRFAGANVLTF. The entire variable domain, with the rest obtained from reference TRBV7-9 and TRBJ2-6, is as follows: DTGVSQNPRHKITKRGQNVTFRCDPISEHNRLYWYRQTLGQGPEFLTYFQNEAQLEKSRLLSDRFSAERPKGSFSTLEIQRTEQGDSAMYLCASSLVGRFAGANVLTFGAGSRLTVL.

This clonotype has a count of ten or more. This chain uses TRBV28 with TRBJ1-2; D is unclear. The CDR3 length is 12 residues. Trimming took off 5 bases at V and 0 bases at J, with 4 bases between the two ends. Germline lookup yields CDR1 MDHEN and CDR2 SYDVKM. The CDR3 nucleotides read TGTGCCAGCAGTCGGACTAACTATGGCTACACCTTC. Protein sequence: CASSRTNYGYTF.

This clonotype was found many times. The gene calls are TRBV12-3 or TRBV12-4 and TRBJ2-3; D is ambiguous. The length of the CDR3 is 13 residues. V gave up 3 bases and J gave up 1 base, with 5 bases separating them. The CDR3, as DNA: TGTGCCAGCAGTTTCCAGCGCACAGATACGCAGTATTTT. Translated, it gives CASSFQRTDTQYF.

In its sample, this clonotype was seen many times. V gene TRBV28 combines with J gene TRBJ2-1; possibly TRBD1 for D (5 bases). The CDR3 length is 18 residues. Trimming shortened V by 3 bases and J by 1 base, and 19 bases separated the two germline ends. Germline V CDR1 and CDR2: MDHEN, SYDVKM. The CDR3, as DNA: TGTGCCAGCAGTTTGCATAGGGGAAGTGCGCGATCCTACAATGAGCAGTTCTTC. Its protein product is CASSLHRGSARSYNEQFF.

At least ten counts were recorded for this clonotype. The genes are TRBV18 and TRBJ2-7; perhaps TRBD1 as D (6 bases). There are 15 residues in the CDR3. V shed 3 bases and J shed 6 bases, with 18 bases lying between them. Germline V gives CDR1 KGHSH, CDR2 LQKENI. CDR3 loop: CASSPGITGPGEQYF. The CDR3 DNA reads as TGTGCCAGCTCACCGGGGATAACAGGGCCTGGCGAGCAGTACTTC.

The rearrangement uses TRBV19 and TRBJ2-1; D gene ambiguous. The germline V and J ends were trimmed by 3 bases and 9 bases, with 12 bases remaining between them. The CDR3 runs 13 residues. Germline V gives CDR1 LNHDA, CDR2 SQIVND (reference sequence). CDR3 DNA: TGTGCCAGTAGTATCGACGAATTAAGTGAGCAGTTCTTC. Its translation is CASSIDELSEQFF.

This clonotype was seen many times. The chain recombines TRBV5-1 with TRBJ2-5; D remains ambiguous. CDR1 and CDR2 from the germline V gene are SGHRS and YFSETQ. V lost 3 bases, J lost 0 bases, and 12 bases lay in between. CDR3 length equals 15 residues. In nucleotides, the CDR3 is TGCGCCAGCAGCTCCCTGTCAGGCTACCAAGAGACCCAGTACTTC. The encoded protein is CASSSLSGYQETQYF.

There are many counts of this clonotype. The chain recombines TRBV3-1 with TRBJ1-4, with D unclear. Trimming removed 2 bases from V and 8 bases from J, with 6 bases in between. This CDR3 region has 12 residues. In germline, CDR1 is LGHDT, CDR2 YNNKEL (reference sequence). DNA for the CDR3: TGTGCCAGCAGCCAATCAGGAGAAAAACTGTTTTTT. It is translated as CASSQSGEKLFF.

This clonotype has ten or more counts. The chain has TRBV6-5 and TRBJ2-5; D is possibly TRBD1 or TRBD2 (6 bases each). The CDR3 is made up of 16 amino acids. CDR1 is MNHEY, CDR2 SVGAGI, per germline. Trimming took off 5 bases at V and 5 bases at J, with 21 bases between the two ends. CDR3 loop: CASSPGQKLGRETQYF. The DNA for the CDR3 is TGTGCCAGCAGTCCGGGACAAAAGTTGGGGAGGGAGACCCAGTACTTC.

This clonotype was seen repeatedly, ten times or more. The rearrangement joins TRBV20-1 to TRBJ1-4; no clear D. The CDR3 loop spans 12 amino acids. Germline lookup yields CDR1 DFQATT and CDR2 SNEGSKA (reference sequence). Trimming left V 1 base short and J 8 bases short, with 8 bases between. The CDR3 reads CSARVGGEKLFF. CDR3 nucleotides: TGCAGTGCTAGAGTGGGCGGGGAAAAACTGTTTTTT.

This clonotype is medium-sized within its sample. The CDR3 DNA follows: TGCGCCAGCAGGCCAACTAGCGGGAACAATGAGCAGTTCTTC. Its translation: CASRPTSGNNEQFF. This chain links TRBV5-1 with TRBJ2-1; 10 positions match TRBD2. The J segment lost 5 bases and the V segment lost 5 bases, leaving 4 bases of the junction unmatched. This CDR3 has 14 amino acids. Germline CDR1 reads SGHRS; CDR2 reads YFSETQ.

By sample fraction, this clonotype is medium-sized (0.01 to 0.1%). The rearrangement joins TRBV7-9 to TRBJ1-5; weak D call: TRBD1 (6 bases). The CDR3 is made up of 13 amino acids. V was shortened by 4 bases and J by 9 bases, with 13 bases between the two germline ends. The germline CDR1 and CDR2 sequences are SEHNR and FQNEAQ (reference sequence). The CDR3: CASSSTGLGPQHF. DNA of the CDR3: TGTGCCAGCAGCTCAACAGGGCTGGGGCCCCAGCATTTT.

This clonotype was seen a handful of times. V is TRBV18 and J is TRBJ2-2, with 11 bases aligning to TRBD2. Germline V CDR1 and CDR2: KGHSH, LQKENI. The CDR3 has 17 residues. V lost 3 bases to trimming and J lost 0 bases; unmatched junction nucleotides: 3. CDR3 protein: CASSPISGRANTGELFF. CDR3 sequence (DNA): TGTGCCAGCTCACCTATTAGCGGGAGGGCGAACACCGGGGAGCTGTTTTTT. The variable domain in full, completed from reference TRBV18 and TRBJ2-2, reads NAGVMQNPRHLVRRRGQEARLRCSPMKGHSHVYWYRQLPEEGLKFMVYLQKENIIDESGMPKERFSAEFPKEGPSILRIQQVVRGDSAAYFCASSPISGRANTGELFFGEGSRLTVL.

The table lists this clonotype with many counts. This chain links TRBV7-9 with TRBJ2-7; 10 bases agree with TRBD2. V gave up 5 bases and J gave up 3 bases; unmatched junction bases: 10. Germline CDR1 SEHNR, CDR2 FQNEAQ (reference sequence). This CDR3 spans 16 amino acids. The CDR3 bases are TGTGCCAGCAGCCCACCTGGACTAGCGGTGAGCTACGAGCAGTACTTC. Its translation: CASSPPGLAVSYEQYF.

This clonotype came up many times. The chain recombines TRBV7-9 with TRBJ2-7; D is tentatively TRBD1 or TRBD2 (6 bases each). The germline V gene encodes CDR1 SEHNR and CDR2 FQNEAQ (reference sequence). The CDR3 has 15 amino acids. V was clipped by 2 bases and J by 1 base, with 12 bases between them. CDR3 in DNA: TGTGCCAGCAGCTTACTCGGAGGGGGGTCCTACGAGCAGTACTTC. It is translated as CASSLLGGGSYEQYF.

This clonotype occurred many times. This chain connects TRBV24-1 to TRBJ2-5; possibly TRBD1 for D (6 bases). Per the germline V gene, CDR1 is KGHDR and CDR2 is SFDVKD. This CDR3 region has 16 residues. V lost 0 bases and J lost 2, with 12 bases in between. CDR3 nucleotide sequence: TGTGCCACCAGTGATTTGAGTCCCAGGGGACAAGAGACCCAGTACTTC. Translated: CATSDLSPRGQETQYF.